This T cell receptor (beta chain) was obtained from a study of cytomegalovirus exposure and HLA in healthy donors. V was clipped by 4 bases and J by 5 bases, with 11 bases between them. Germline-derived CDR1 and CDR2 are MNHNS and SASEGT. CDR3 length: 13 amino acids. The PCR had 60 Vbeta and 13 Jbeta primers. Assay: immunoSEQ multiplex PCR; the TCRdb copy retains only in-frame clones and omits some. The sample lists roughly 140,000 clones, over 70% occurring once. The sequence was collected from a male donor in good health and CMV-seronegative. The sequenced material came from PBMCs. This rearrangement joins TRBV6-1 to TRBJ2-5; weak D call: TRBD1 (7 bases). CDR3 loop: CASSVEGAETQYF. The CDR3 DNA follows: TGTGCCAGCAGTGTGGAGGGGGCGGAGACCCAGTACTTC.